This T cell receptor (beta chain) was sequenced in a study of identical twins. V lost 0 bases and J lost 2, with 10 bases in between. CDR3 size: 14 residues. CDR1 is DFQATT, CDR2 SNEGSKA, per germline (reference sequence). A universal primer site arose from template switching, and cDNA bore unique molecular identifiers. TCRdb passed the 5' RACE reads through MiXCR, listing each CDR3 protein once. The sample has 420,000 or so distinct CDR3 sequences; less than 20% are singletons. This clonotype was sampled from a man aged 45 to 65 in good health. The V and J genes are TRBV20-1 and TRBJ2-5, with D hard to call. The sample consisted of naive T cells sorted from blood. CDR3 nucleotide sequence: TGCAGTGCTAGAGATCTATACTTGCAAGAGACCCAGTACTTC. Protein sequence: CSARDLYLQETQYF.